The entry that follows covers one T cell receptor (beta chain) sequence. The antigen remains undetermined. The data originate from a study of shared clonotypes between healthy human individuals. Study-wide background: Two women and a few men aged 18 to 49 made up the donors. Study findings and constraints: The small donor group covered limited genetic and exposure diversity.

Assay runs were performed at deep level. Clones were read by immunoSEQ multiplex PCR, and TCRdb kept only the in-frame ones, dropping some. This table holds a few hundred thousand clones, 70% to 85% found once. Germline V gene lookup returns CDR1 SEHNR and CDR2 FQNEAQ (reference sequence). J was trimmed by 7 bases and V by 4 bases; bases with no gene match: 20. CDR3 length: 18 residues. Sample: PBMCs. The source of this sequence is a woman in her thirties or forties in good health. Some clones in this sample may be carry-over from other donors' samples. V gene TRBV7-9 combines with J gene TRBJ2-5; TRBD1 matches at 8 bases. In DNA form, the CDR3 reads TGTGCCAGCAGCTCCCTGACAGGGGCGTATCCACAATACGGGACCCAGTACTTC. It encodes CASSSLTGAYPQYGTQYF.